The 2 T cell receptor beta chains below all came from one sample that was sequenced in a study of vaccination and CD4 T cells after COVID-19. Treatment reported: roughly 10-day PBMC culture with coronavirus spike peptide pools or control peptides (ViraFEST assay). Sequencing of the DNA from cultured CD4+ T cells was carried out with the Oncomine TCR Beta short-read assay. TCRdb re-analysed the PCR reads in MiXCR, keeping a single row per CDR3 protein. The profile shows roughly 15,000 distinct CDR3 sequences, under 30% of them singletons. These TCRs are of unknown antigen specificity. Sequencing was done on a sample of cultured CD4+ T cells from blood. The receptors were gathered from a human donor with COVID-19.

A few counts support this clonotype. The chain links TRBV20-1 to TRBJ1-6; D is uncertain. V lost 0 bases and J 3 bases, leaving 15 bases between the germline ends. There are 17 residues in the CDR3. Germline V CDR1 and CDR2: DFQATT, SNEGSKA (reference sequence). CDR3 nucleotide sequence: TGCAGTGCTAGAGATTGGGGTCTGAGCCTCTATAATTCACCCCTCCACTTT. Translated, it gives CSARDWGLSLYNSPLHF.

V usage is TRBV30 and J usage is TRBJ2-5; TRBD2 agrees at 11 bases. V dropped 3 bases and J dropped 1; count of bases not matched to a gene: 10. The CDR3 spans 17 residues. Germline V gene lookup returns CDR1 GTSNPN and CDR2 SVGIG (reference sequence). The CDR3 DNA sequence: TGTGCCTGGAGGCCCCGTAATGGACTAGCGGGCCAAGAGACCCAGTACTTC. This codes for CAWRPRNGLAGQETQYF.